Listed below are T cell receptor beta chains from one sample, sequenced in a study of CD8+ T cells in alopecia areata. The method was immunoSEQ multiplex PCR; TCRdb's version includes in-frame clones alone and lacks a portion of them. The sample includes approximately 170,000 clones, 60% seen only once; the top ten take approximately 0.7%. Sequences were derived from CD4+ T cells sorted from blood, sampled at week 4, from a patient treated with tofacitinib. The source is a human donor with alopecia areata. The conserved cysteine and the conserved F or W are not part of the CDR3 here. Fields, in order: D gene, J gene, V gene, clone size, CDR3 protein. A D gene is named only where the DNA matches it firmly. Rows may omit the clone size; those that give it use once, few, many or a size class.

TRBD2	TRBJ2-1	TRBV4-1	.	ASSQRLLAGVDEQF
.	TRBJ1-1	TRBV4-3	few	ASSQVLGNTEAF
.	TRBJ1-5	TRBV7-2	.	ASSLNQGSQPQH
.	TRBJ1-2	TRBV18	.	ATSEINYGYT
.	TRBJ2-1	TRBV13	.	ASSLGLVFNNEQF
.	TRBJ2-6	TRBV7-2	.	ASSGGLGANVLT
TRBD2	TRBJ2-5	TRBV29-1	.	SVGPSGGSQY
TRBD2	TRBJ2-5	TRBV5-1	few	ASSLNLAGQETQY
.	TRBJ2-5	TRBV9	.	ASSSTGAMGTQY
.	TRBJ2-5	TRBV5-1	.	ASSDPRVPGETQY
.	TRBJ1-2	TRBV2	few	ASSETQAYGYT
.	TRBJ1-2	TRBV5-1	.	ASSLAAGSGYT
TRBD1	TRBJ1-1	TRBV5-1	.	ASSPLDRGVEAF
.	TRBJ2-2	TRBV5-4	few	ASTNGERRVTGELF
.	TRBJ2-1	TRBV7-2	.	ASSFLNEQF
.	TRBJ1-2	TRBV30	.	AWSVSVQGGRYT
TRBD2	TRBJ2-1	TRBV29-1	.	SVVRGLASYNEQF
TRBD1	TRBJ1-2	TRBV30	.	ASDRASNYGYT
.	TRBJ2-7	TRBV27	few	ASSLAAGWQQY
.	TRBJ1-2	TRBV19	.	ASSTNGAGHGYT
TRBD2	TRBJ2-7	TRBV30	.	AWETSGVVREQY
.	TRBJ2-1	TRBV4-2	few	ASSQRSSYNEQF